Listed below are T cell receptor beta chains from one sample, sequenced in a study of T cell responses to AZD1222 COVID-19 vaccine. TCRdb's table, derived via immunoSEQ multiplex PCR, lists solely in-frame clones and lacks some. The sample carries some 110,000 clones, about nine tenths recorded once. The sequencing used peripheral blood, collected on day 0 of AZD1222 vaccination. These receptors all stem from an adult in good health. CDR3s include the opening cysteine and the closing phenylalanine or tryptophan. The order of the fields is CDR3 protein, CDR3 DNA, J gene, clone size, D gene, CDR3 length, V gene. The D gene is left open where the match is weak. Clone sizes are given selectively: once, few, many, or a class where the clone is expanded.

CDR3aa: CASHQDRGRGEQFF
CDR3nt: TGTGCCAGCCACCAGGACAGGGGACGGGGTGAGCAGTTCTTC
j_gene: TRBJ2-1
abundance: .
d_gene: TRBD1
len: 14
v_gene: TRBV6-5

CDR3aa: CASSQNLEGASRGYTF
CDR3nt: TGTGCCAGCAGCCAGAATCTGGAGGGGGCGAGTCGTGGCTACACCTTC
j_gene: TRBJ1-2
abundance: .
d_gene: TRBD1
len: 16
v_gene: TRBV7-9

CDR3aa: CASSLDRGDTEAFF
CDR3nt: TGCGCCAGCAGCTTGGACAGGGGTGATACTGAAGCTTTCTTT
j_gene: TRBJ1-1
abundance: .
d_gene: TRBD1
len: 14
v_gene: TRBV5-1

CDR3aa: CASSDQGQGEAFF
CDR3nt: TGCGCCAGCAGTGATCAAGGACAGGGCGAAGCTTTCTTT
j_gene: TRBJ1-1
abundance: .
d_gene: TRBD1
len: 13
v_gene: TRBV10-1

CDR3aa: CSGRLRGHEQYF
CDR3nt: TGCAGCGGAAGACTCAGGGGGCACGAGCAGTACTTC
j_gene: TRBJ2-7
abundance: once
d_gene: TRBD1
len: 12
v_gene: TRBV29-1

CDR3aa: CASSLSGGAWYEQYF
CDR3nt: TGTGCCAGCAGCCTTAGCGGGGGGGCTTGGTACGAGCAGTACTTC
j_gene: TRBJ2-7
abundance: .
d_gene: TRBD2
len: 15
v_gene: TRBV11-2

CDR3aa: CASSQGQGPEAFF
CDR3nt: TGTGCCAGCAGCCAAGGGCAGGGCCCTGAAGCTTTCTTT
j_gene: TRBJ1-1
abundance: once
d_gene: .
len: 13
v_gene: TRBV3-1/TRBV3-2

CDR3aa: CASSVDSGGGGYTF
CDR3nt: TGTGCCAGCAGCGTAGACTCAGGGGGTGGTGGCTACACCTTC
j_gene: TRBJ1-2
abundance: .
d_gene: TRBD1
len: 14
v_gene: TRBV9

CDR3aa: CASSPDGHTQYF
CDR3nt: TGTGCCAGCAGTCCGGACGGACATACGCAGTATTTT
j_gene: TRBJ2-3
abundance: .
d_gene: .
len: 12
v_gene: TRBV6-5

CDR3aa: CASSYRVREQYF
CDR3nt: TGCGCCAGCAGTTACAGGGTACGGGAGCAGTACTTC
j_gene: TRBJ2-7
abundance: .
d_gene: .
len: 12
v_gene: TRBV10-2

CDR3aa: CASSPRGSGSVNIQYF
CDR3nt: TGTGCCAGCAGCCCTCGGGGTAGCGGGAGCGTTAACATTCAGTACTTC
j_gene: TRBJ2-4
abundance: .
d_gene: TRBD2
len: 16
v_gene: TRBV7-9

CDR3aa: CAISPGQGYEQYF
CDR3nt: TGTGCCATCAGTCCAGGGCAAGGTTACGAGCAGTACTTC
j_gene: TRBJ2-7
abundance: .
d_gene: .
len: 13
v_gene: TRBV10-3

CDR3aa: CASSLRPRTGELFF
CDR3nt: TGTGCCAGCAGCCTCAGGCCCCGTACCGGGGAGCTGTTTTTT
j_gene: TRBJ2-2
abundance: .
d_gene: .
len: 14
v_gene: TRBV7-2

CDR3aa: CASSRDRAGHYGYTF
CDR3nt: TGTGCCAGCAGCCGTGATAGGGCCGGCCACTATGGCTACACCTTC
j_gene: TRBJ1-2
abundance: .
d_gene: .
len: 15
v_gene: TRBV7-2

CDR3aa: CASSTSGRDGYTF
CDR3nt: TGTGCCAGCAGTACCTCAGGGAGGGATGGCTACACCTTC
j_gene: TRBJ1-2
abundance: .
d_gene: .
len: 13
v_gene: TRBV12-3/TRBV12-4

CDR3aa: CASRPWGAGYEKLFF
CDR3nt: TGTGCCAGCAGACCCTGGGGAGCGGGATACGAAAAACTGTTTTTT
j_gene: TRBJ1-4
abundance: .
d_gene: .
len: 15
v_gene: TRBV5-6

CDR3aa: CASSRGGSGYTF
CDR3nt: TGTGCCAGCTCACGAGGGGGAAGTGGCTACACCTTC
j_gene: TRBJ1-2
abundance: .
d_gene: .
len: 12
v_gene: TRBV18

CDR3aa: CASSPRTEIYEQYF
CDR3nt: TGTGCCAGCAGCCCGCGGACAGAAATCTACGAGCAGTACTTC
j_gene: TRBJ2-7
abundance: .
d_gene: .
len: 14
v_gene: TRBV7-8

CDR3aa: CASSPGRSGYGDTQYF
CDR3nt: TGTGCCAGCAGCCCTGGGCGGTCAGGGTATGGAGATACGCAGTATTTT
j_gene: TRBJ2-3
abundance: .
d_gene: .
len: 16
v_gene: TRBV11-3

CDR3aa: CASSRRQGGYNSPLHF
CDR3nt: TGTGCCAGCAGCCGACGACAGGGGGGATATAATTCACCCCTCCACTTT
j_gene: TRBJ1-6
abundance: once
d_gene: .
len: 16
v_gene: TRBV21-1

CDR3aa: CASGEGLAYNEQFF
CDR3nt: TGCGCCAGCGGGGAAGGACTAGCCTACAATGAGCAGTTCTTC
j_gene: TRBJ2-1
abundance: .
d_gene: TRBD2
len: 14
v_gene: TRBV4-1

CDR3aa: CATHRGEGNQPQHF
CDR3nt: TGTGCCACCCACAGGGGAGAAGGCAATCAGCCCCAGCATTTT
j_gene: TRBJ1-5
abundance: .
d_gene: TRBD1
len: 14
v_gene: TRBV28

CDR3aa: CATLGTSGHEQFF
CDR3nt: TGTGCCACCCTCGGGACTAGCGGCCATGAGCAGTTCTTC
j_gene: TRBJ2-1
abundance: .
d_gene: TRBD2
len: 13
v_gene: TRBV24-1

CDR3aa: CASSSPQDATNEKLFF
CDR3nt: TGTGCCAGCAGCTCCCCCCAGGACGCAACTAATGAAAAACTGTTTTTT
j_gene: TRBJ1-4
abundance: once
d_gene: .
len: 16
v_gene: TRBV7-9

CDR3aa: CACQRYSNQPQHF
CDR3nt: TGTGCCTGCCAGCGATATAGCAATCAGCCCCAGCATTTT
j_gene: TRBJ1-5
abundance: .
d_gene: .
len: 13
v_gene: TRBV6-5

CDR3aa: CATSRAGVSNEQFF
CDR3nt: TGTGCCACCAGCAGAGCTGGGGTGTCCAATGAGCAGTTCTTC
j_gene: TRBJ2-1
abundance: .
d_gene: .
len: 14
v_gene: TRBV15

CDR3aa: CASSFGQKRFF
CDR3nt: TGTGCCAGCAGTTTCGGTCAGAAAAGGTTCTTC
j_gene: TRBJ2-1
abundance: .
d_gene: .
len: 11
v_gene: TRBV12-3/TRBV12-4

CDR3aa: CASSLGLAENTGELFF
CDR3nt: TGTGCCAGCAGCTTGGGTCTAGCGGAGAACACCGGGGAGCTGTTTTTT
j_gene: TRBJ2-2
abundance: .
d_gene: .
len: 16
v_gene: TRBV21-1

CDR3aa: CASSGQDQETQYF
CDR3nt: TGTGCCAGTAGCGGACAGGATCAAGAGACCCAGTACTTC
j_gene: TRBJ2-5
abundance: .
d_gene: TRBD1
len: 13
v_gene: TRBV19

CDR3aa: CASSIDRQGLAKNIQYF
CDR3nt: TGTGCCAGTAGTATAGATCGGCAGGGTCTGGCCAAAAACATTCAGTACTTC
j_gene: TRBJ2-4
abundance: once
d_gene: .
len: 17
v_gene: TRBV19

CDR3aa: CASSFSGTGGRGYTF
CDR3nt: TGTGCCAGCAGTTTCTCCGGGACAGGGGGCCGGGGCTACACCTTC
j_gene: TRBJ1-2
abundance: .
d_gene: TRBD1
len: 15
v_gene: TRBV27

CDR3aa: CASHGREEKLFF
CDR3nt: TGCGCCAGCCATGGGCGGGAGGAAAAACTGTTTTTT
j_gene: TRBJ1-4
abundance: .
d_gene: .
len: 12
v_gene: TRBV4-1

CDR3aa: CASSQGGGPYEQYF
CDR3nt: TGCGCCAGCAGCCAAGGGGGGGGCCCCTACGAGCAGTACTTC
j_gene: TRBJ2-7
abundance: .
d_gene: .
len: 14
v_gene: TRBV4-3

CDR3aa: CASTSGTGGYEQYF
CDR3nt: TGTGCCAGCACCTCCGGGACAGGGGGCTACGAGCAGTACTTC
j_gene: TRBJ2-7
abundance: .
d_gene: TRBD1
len: 14
v_gene: TRBV27

CDR3aa: CATSESAANTEAFF
CDR3nt: TGTGCCACCAGTGAGTCGGCTGCGAACACTGAAGCTTTCTTT
j_gene: TRBJ1-1
abundance: .
d_gene: .
len: 14
v_gene: TRBV24-1

CDR3aa: CASYRVGAGYTF
CDR3nt: TGTGCCAGTTACAGGGTTGGGGCTGGCTACACCTTC
j_gene: TRBJ1-2
abundance: .
d_gene: .
len: 12
v_gene: TRBV2

CDR3aa: CAISKRAETQYF
CDR3nt: TGTGCCATCAGCAAAAGGGCGGAGACCCAGTACTTC
j_gene: TRBJ2-5
abundance: .
d_gene: .
len: 12
v_gene: TRBV10-3

CDR3aa: CASSLDLKSNYGYTF
CDR3nt: TGTGCCAGCAGCTTGGATTTGAAGTCTAACTATGGCTACACCTTC
j_gene: TRBJ1-2
abundance: .
d_gene: .
len: 15
v_gene: TRBV5-6

CDR3aa: CASRRDGTNEKLFF
CDR3nt: TGCGCCAGCAGGCGGGACGGAACTAATGAAAAACTGTTTTTT
j_gene: TRBJ1-4
abundance: .
d_gene: .
len: 14
v_gene: TRBV5-1

CDR3aa: CASSRSGANEKLFF
CDR3nt: TGTGCCAGCAGTCGGTCGGGGGCTAATGAAAAACTGTTTTTT
j_gene: TRBJ1-4
abundance: .
d_gene: .
len: 14
v_gene: TRBV6-5

CDR3aa: CASSRTGNYGYTF
CDR3nt: TGTGCCAGCAGTCGGACAGGGAACTATGGCTACACCTTC
j_gene: TRBJ1-2
abundance: .
d_gene: TRBD1
len: 13
v_gene: TRBV6-5

CDR3aa: CASSLPTGIGYGYTF
CDR3nt: TGTGCCAGCTCACTCCCGACAGGGATCGGCTATGGCTACACCTTC
j_gene: TRBJ1-2
abundance: once
d_gene: TRBD1
len: 15
v_gene: TRBV18

CDR3aa: CASSQSQGVAEAFF
CDR3nt: TGCGCCAGCAGTCAATCACAGGGCGTCGCTGAAGCTTTCTTT
j_gene: TRBJ1-1
abundance: .
d_gene: .
len: 14
v_gene: TRBV23-1

CDR3aa: CASSFNLRHTDTQYF
CDR3nt: TGTGCCAGCAGTTTTAACCTCCGGCACACAGATACGCAGTATTTT
j_gene: TRBJ2-3
abundance: .
d_gene: .
len: 15
v_gene: TRBV6-2/TRBV6-3

CDR3aa: CASSESNPGIDTQYF
CDR3nt: TGCGCCAGCAGTGAGTCGAATCCAGGGATAGATACGCAGTATTTT
j_gene: TRBJ2-3
abundance: .
d_gene: .
len: 15
v_gene: TRBV10-1

CDR3aa: CSVEGLAGAYNEQFF
CDR3nt: TGCAGCGTTGAAGGACTAGCGGGGGCGTACAATGAGCAGTTCTTC
j_gene: TRBJ2-1
abundance: .
d_gene: TRBD2
len: 15
v_gene: TRBV29-1

CDR3aa: CASSKDRTTYEQYF
CDR3nt: TGTGCCAGCAGCAAGGACAGGACAACCTACGAGCAGTACTTC
j_gene: TRBJ2-7
abundance: .
d_gene: TRBD1
len: 14
v_gene: TRBV11-2

CDR3aa: CATSDLPRGPITGELFF
CDR3nt: TGTGCCACCAGTGATTTGCCAAGGGGGCCGATCACCGGGGAGCTGTTTTTT
j_gene: TRBJ2-2
abundance: .
d_gene: TRBD1
len: 17
v_gene: TRBV24-1

CDR3aa: CASSEAGRRSNSPLHF
CDR3nt: TGTGCCAGCAGCGAGGCAGGGAGAAGGTCTAATTCACCCCTCCACTTT
j_gene: TRBJ1-6
abundance: .
d_gene: .
len: 16
v_gene: TRBV7-3

CDR3aa: CASCRTGGGEQYF
CDR3nt: TGTGCCAGCTGTCGGACAGGGGGCGGCGAGCAGTACTTC
j_gene: TRBJ2-7
abundance: .
d_gene: TRBD1
len: 13
v_gene: TRBV6-5

CDR3aa: CASSQGNQPQHF
CDR3nt: TGTGCCAGCAGCCAGGGCAATCAGCCCCAGCATTTT
j_gene: TRBJ1-5
abundance: .
d_gene: .
len: 12
v_gene: TRBV3-1/TRBV3-2

CDR3aa: CASSQGGQGNYGYTF
CDR3nt: TGTGCCAGCAGCCAAGGAGGGCAGGGAAACTATGGCTACACCTTC
j_gene: TRBJ1-2
abundance: .
d_gene: .
len: 15
v_gene: TRBV4-2

CDR3aa: CATSEIAGGLGEQFF
CDR3nt: TGTGCCACCAGTGAAATAGCGGGGGGGCTGGGTGAGCAGTTCTTC
j_gene: TRBJ2-1
abundance: .
d_gene: TRBD2
len: 15
v_gene: TRBV24-1

CDR3aa: CASNPPTGDGTEAFF
CDR3nt: TGTGCCAGCAACCCCCCGACAGGTGATGGCACTGAAGCTTTCTTT
j_gene: TRBJ1-1
abundance: .
d_gene: .
len: 15
v_gene: TRBV7-2

CDR3aa: CASTRPGTANEKLFF
CDR3nt: TGTGCCAGCACTCGGCCCGGGACAGCTAATGAAAAACTGTTTTTT
j_gene: TRBJ1-4
abundance: .
d_gene: TRBD1
len: 15
v_gene: TRBV7-2

CDR3aa: CASSRDDRGHGYTF
CDR3nt: TGTGCCAGTAGTAGGGACGACAGGGGGCATGGCTACACCTTC
j_gene: TRBJ1-2
abundance: .
d_gene: TRBD1
len: 14
v_gene: TRBV19

CDR3aa: CASSLWTSGGARSGTDTQYF
CDR3nt: TGTGCCAGCAGCCTTTGGACTAGCGGGGGGGCGAGGTCGGGCACAGATACGCAGTATTTT
j_gene: TRBJ2-3
abundance: .
d_gene: TRBD2
len: 20
v_gene: TRBV3-1/TRBV3-2